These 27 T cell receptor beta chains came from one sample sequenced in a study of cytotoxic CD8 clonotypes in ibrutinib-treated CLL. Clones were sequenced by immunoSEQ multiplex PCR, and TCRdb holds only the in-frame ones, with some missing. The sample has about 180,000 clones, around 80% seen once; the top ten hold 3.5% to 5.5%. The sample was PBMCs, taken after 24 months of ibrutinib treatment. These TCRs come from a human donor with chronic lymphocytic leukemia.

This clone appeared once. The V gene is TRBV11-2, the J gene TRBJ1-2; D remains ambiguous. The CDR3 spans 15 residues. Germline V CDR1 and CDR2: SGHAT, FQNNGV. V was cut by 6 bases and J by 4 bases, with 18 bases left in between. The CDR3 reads CASRGGIGKTYGYTF. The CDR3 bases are TGTGCCAGCAGGGGAGGGATTGGGAAGACCTATGGCTACACCTTC.

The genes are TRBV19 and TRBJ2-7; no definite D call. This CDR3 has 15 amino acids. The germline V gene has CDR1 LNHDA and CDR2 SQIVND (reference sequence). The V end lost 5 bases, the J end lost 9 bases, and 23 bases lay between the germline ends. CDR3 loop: CASSESGAYLRGQYF. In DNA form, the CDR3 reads TGTGCCAGTAGTGAGTCAGGAGCCTACCTACGAGGGCAGTACTTC.

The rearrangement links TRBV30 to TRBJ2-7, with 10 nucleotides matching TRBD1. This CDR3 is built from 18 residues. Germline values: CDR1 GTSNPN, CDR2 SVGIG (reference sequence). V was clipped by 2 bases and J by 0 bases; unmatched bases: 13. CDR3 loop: CAWSTYIRTGGSSYEQYF. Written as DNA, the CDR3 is TGTGCCTGGAGTACATACATTAGGACAGGGGGAAGCTCCTACGAGCAGTACTTC. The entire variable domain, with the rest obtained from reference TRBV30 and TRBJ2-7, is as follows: SQTIHQWPATLVQPVGSPLSLECTVEGTSNPNLYWYRQAAGRGLQLLFYSVGIGQISSEVPQNLSASRPQDRQFILSSKKLLLSDSGFYLCAWSTYIRTGGSSYEQYFGPGTRLTVT.

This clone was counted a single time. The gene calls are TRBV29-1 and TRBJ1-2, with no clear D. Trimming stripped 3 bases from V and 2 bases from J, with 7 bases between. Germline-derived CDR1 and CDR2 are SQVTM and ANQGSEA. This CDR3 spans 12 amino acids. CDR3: CSVDPENYGYTF. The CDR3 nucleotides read TGCAGCGTTGATCCGGAAAACTATGGCTACACCTTC.

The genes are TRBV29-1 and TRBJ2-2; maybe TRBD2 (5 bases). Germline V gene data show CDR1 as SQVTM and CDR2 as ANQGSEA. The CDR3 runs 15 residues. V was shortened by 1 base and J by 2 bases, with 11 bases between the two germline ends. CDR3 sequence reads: CSVEVRGGNTGELFF. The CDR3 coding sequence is TGCAGCGTTGAAGTCCGCGGAGGCAACACCGGGGAGCTGTTTTTT.

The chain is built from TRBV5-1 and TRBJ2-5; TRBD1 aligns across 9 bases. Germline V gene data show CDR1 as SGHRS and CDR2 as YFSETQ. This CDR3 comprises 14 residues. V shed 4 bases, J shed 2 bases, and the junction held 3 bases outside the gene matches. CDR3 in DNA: TGCGCCAGCAGCGTAGACAGGGGGCAAGAGACCCAGTACTTC. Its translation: CASSVDRGQETQYF. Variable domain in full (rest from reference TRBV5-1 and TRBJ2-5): KAGVTQTPRYLIKTRGQQVTLSCSPISGHRSVSWYQQTPGQGLQFLFEYFSETQRNKGNFPGRFSGRQFSNSRSEMNVSTLELGDSALYLCASSVDRGQETQYFGPGTRLLVL.

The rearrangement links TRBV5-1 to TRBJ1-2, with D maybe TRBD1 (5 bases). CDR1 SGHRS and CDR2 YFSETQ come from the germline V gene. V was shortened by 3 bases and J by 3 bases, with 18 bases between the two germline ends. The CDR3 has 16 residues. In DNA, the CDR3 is TGCGCCAGCAGCTCGGACGCCCGGGGCGTTGACTATGGCTACACCTTC. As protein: CASSSDARGVDYGYTF.

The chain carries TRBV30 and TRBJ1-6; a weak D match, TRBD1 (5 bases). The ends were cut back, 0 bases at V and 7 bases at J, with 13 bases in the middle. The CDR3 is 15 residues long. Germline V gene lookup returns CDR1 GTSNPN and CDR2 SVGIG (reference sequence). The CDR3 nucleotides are TGTGCCTGGAGTGTCGGGGCCACCCCGAATTCACCCCTCCACTTT. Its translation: CAWSVGATPNSPLHF.

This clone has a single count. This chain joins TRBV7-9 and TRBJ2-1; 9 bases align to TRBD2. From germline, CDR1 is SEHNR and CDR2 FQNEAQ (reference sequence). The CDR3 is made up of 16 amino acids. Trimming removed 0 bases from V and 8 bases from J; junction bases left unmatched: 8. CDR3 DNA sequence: TGTGCCAGCAGCTTAGCGCGACTAGCGGCAAGCGATGAGCAGTTCTTC. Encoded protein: CASSLARLAASDEQFF.

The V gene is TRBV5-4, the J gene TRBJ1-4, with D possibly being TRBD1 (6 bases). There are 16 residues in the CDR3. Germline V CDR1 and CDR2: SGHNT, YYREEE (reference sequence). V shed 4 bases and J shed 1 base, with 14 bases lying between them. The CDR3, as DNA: TGTGCCAGCAGCCAAGGTGGACAGCTAACTAATGAAAAACTGTTTTTT. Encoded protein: CASSQGGQLTNEKLFF.

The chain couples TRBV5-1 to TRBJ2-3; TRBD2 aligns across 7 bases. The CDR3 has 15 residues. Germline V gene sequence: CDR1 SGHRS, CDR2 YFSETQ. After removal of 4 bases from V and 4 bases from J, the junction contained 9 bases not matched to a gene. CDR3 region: CASSGAVLASDTQYF. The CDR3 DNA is TGCGCCAGCAGCGGGGCAGTACTAGCGTCAGATACGCAGTATTTT.

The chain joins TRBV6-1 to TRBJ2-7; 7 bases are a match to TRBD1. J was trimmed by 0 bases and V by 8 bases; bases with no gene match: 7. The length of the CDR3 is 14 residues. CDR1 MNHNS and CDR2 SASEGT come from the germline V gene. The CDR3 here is CASVTDRSSYEQYF. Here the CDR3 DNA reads TGTGCCAGCGTGACGGACAGGAGCTCCTACGAGCAGTACTTC.

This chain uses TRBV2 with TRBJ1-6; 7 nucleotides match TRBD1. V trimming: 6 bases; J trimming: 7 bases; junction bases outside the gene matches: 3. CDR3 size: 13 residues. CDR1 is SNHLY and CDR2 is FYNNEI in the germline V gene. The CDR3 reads CASRGQLNSPLHF. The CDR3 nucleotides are TGTGCCAGCAGGGGACAGTTGAATTCACCCCTCCACTTT.

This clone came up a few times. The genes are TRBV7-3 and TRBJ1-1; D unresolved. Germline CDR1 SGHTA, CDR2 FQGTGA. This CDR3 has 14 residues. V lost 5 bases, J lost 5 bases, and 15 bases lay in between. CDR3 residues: CASSPVGGGTEAFF. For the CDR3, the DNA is TGTGCCAGCAGCCCAGTGGGCGGAGGGACTGAAGCTTTCTTT.

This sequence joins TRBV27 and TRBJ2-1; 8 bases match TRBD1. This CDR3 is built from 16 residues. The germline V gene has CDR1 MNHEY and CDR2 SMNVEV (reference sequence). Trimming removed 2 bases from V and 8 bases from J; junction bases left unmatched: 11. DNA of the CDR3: TGTGCCAGCAGTTTACTTGGACAGGGTGGTATGCATGAGCAGTTCTTC. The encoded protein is CASSLLGQGGMHEQFF.

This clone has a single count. The CDR3 is CASSPPFRNARSDEQFF. In DNA form, the CDR3 reads TGTGCCAGCAGCCCACCATTCCGTAACGCCCGGTCCGATGAGCAGTTCTTC. The rearrangement joins TRBV7-9 to TRBJ2-1; D is uncertain. The ends were cut back, 5 bases at V and 8 bases at J, with 25 bases in the middle. This CDR3 spans 17 amino acids. Germline CDR1 reads SEHNR; CDR2 reads FQNEAQ (reference sequence).

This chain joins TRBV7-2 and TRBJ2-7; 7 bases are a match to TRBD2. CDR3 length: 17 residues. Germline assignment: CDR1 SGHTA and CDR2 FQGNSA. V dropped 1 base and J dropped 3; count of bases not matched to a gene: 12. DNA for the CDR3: TGTGCCAGCAGCTTAGGTCCAGCGGCAGTAGCGGGCTACGAGCAGTACTTC. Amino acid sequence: CASSLGPAAVAGYEQYF.

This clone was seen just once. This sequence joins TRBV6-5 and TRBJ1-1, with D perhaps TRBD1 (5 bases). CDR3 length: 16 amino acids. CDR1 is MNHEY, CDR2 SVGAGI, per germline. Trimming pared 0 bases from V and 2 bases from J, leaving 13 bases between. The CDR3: CASSYSGAPFNTEAFF. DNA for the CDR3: TGTGCCAGCAGTTACTCAGGGGCACCATTTAACACTGAAGCTTTCTTT.

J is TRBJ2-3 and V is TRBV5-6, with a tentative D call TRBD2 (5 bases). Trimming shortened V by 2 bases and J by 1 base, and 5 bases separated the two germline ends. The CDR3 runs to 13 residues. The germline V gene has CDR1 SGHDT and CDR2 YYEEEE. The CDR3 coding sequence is TGTGCCAGCAGCTTCGGGGGCACAGATACGCAGTATTTT. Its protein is CASSFGGTDTQYF. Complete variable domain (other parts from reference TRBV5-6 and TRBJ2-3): DAGVTQSPTHLIKTRGQQVTLRCSPKSGHDTVSWYQQALGQGPQFIFQYYEEEERQRGNFPDRFSGHQFPNYSSELNVNALLLGDSALYLCASSFGGTDTQYFGPGTRLTVL.

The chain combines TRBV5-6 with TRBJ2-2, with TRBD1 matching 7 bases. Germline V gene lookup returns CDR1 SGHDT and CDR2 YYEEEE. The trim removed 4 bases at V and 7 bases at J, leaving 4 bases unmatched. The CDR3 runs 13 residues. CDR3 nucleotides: TGTGCCAGCAGCCAACAGGGGATCGGGGAGCTGTTTTTT. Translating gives CASSQQGIGELFF.

DNA of the CDR3: TGCAGCGTCCAGCTGGGTGGCTATGGCTACACCTTC. Translated, it gives CSVQLGGYGYTF. The V and J genes are TRBV29-1 and TRBJ1-2, with D hard to call. The CDR3 is 12 amino acids. With 6 bases removed from V and 4 bases from J, the gap between germline ends came to 12 bases. Germline V lookup: CDR1 SQVTM, CDR2 ANQGSEA.

DNA of the CDR3: TGTGCCAGCAGCTTATCTCCCGGTAACTCCTACGAGCAGTACTTC. Translated, it gives CASSLSPGNSYEQYF. This chain uses TRBV5-4 with TRBJ2-7, with D hard to call. Trimming left V 2 bases short and J 0 bases short, with 12 bases between. CDR3 size: 15 residues. CDR1 SGHNT and CDR2 YYREEE come from the germline V gene (reference sequence).

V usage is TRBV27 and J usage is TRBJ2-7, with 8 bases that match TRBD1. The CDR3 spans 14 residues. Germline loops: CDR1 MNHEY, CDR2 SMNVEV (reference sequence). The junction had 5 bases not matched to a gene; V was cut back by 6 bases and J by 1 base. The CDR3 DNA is TGTGCCAGCAGAGGACAGGGCCAATCCTACGAGCAGTACTTC. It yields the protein CASRGQGQSYEQYF.

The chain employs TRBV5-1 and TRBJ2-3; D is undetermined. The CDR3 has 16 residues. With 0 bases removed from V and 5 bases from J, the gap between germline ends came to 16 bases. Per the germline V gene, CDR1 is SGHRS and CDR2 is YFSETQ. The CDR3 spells CASSLDMGPRRDTQYF. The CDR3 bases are TGCGCCAGCAGCTTGGACATGGGCCCACGGCGAGATACGCAGTATTTT.

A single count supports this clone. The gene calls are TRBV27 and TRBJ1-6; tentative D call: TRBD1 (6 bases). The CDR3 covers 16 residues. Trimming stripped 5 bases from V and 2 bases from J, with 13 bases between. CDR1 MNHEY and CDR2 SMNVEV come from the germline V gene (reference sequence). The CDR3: CASSGEQGTYNSPLHF. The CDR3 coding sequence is TGTGCCAGCAGTGGGGAACAGGGTACCTATAATTCACCCCTCCACTTT.

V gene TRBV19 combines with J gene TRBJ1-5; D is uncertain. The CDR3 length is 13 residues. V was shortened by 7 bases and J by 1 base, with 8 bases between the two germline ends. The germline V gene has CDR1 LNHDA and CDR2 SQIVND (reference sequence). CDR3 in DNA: TGTGCCAGTACCCCGGCGAGCAATCAGCCCCAGCATTTT. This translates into CASTPASNQPQHF.

CDR3 coding DNA: TGTGCCAGTAGTACTGGGGACTCGATCGGGGATACGCAGTATTTT. It codes for CASSTGDSIGDTQYF. The rearrangement joins TRBV19 to TRBJ2-3, with a possible D match to TRBD2 (6 bases). The CDR3 is made up of 15 amino acids. The germline CDR1 and CDR2 sequences are LNHDA and SQIVND (reference sequence). V was clipped by 4 bases and J by 6 bases, with 17 bases between them.